This T cell receptor beta chain was captured in a study of blood T cell repertoires in COVID-19 (dated by TCRdb to 2020 to 2022). Study-wide context: Samples from collaborators originated in the United States, Italy and Spain and spanned both the acute and convalescent phases of COVID-19. The prospective study material was composed of cDNA or gDNA derived from T cells, B-cell-depleted T cells, or PBMCs. Deeply sampled blood TCRbeta repertoires from subjects exposed to, actively infected with, or recovered from COVID-19 were included in the dataset. The repertoires were made available in a free public database intended to serve as a resource for research on the immune response to SARS-CoV-2. Samples were obtained from the ongoing ImmuneRACE study (first 160 participants) and from over 1,000 subjects provided by 6 global collaborators. Sample metadata almost always included a de-identified subject ID, COVID-19 status, age in years and sex. Where HLA class I and class II types were available, the types were taken from metadata supplied by the sample provider, not from assay-based typing.

Overall study outcomes, separate from this receptor: The amount of clinical and demographic metadata varied by source and participant and was provided uncurated.

Remarks on this clone: The antigen it binds to is not known. It has no much larger one-base neighbor in the sample; base qualities were not kept.

A distance of 5 bases separates the germline ends of V and J, which lose 7 bases and 3 bases respectively. The CDR3 numbers 11 residues from cysteine through phenylalanine. Just the 33-base CDR3 DNA is kept, in frame starting at base 1. CDR1 and CDR2 are drawn from the germline V gene: MDHEN, SYDVKM. Each collaborating institution followed its own protocols to collect whole blood in K2EDTA tubes. For TCRbeta analysis, collaborator samples were shipped as frozen whole blood, as isolated PBMCs, or as DNA extracted from either sample type. TCRbeta CDR3 regions were amplified from genomic DNA by means of the immunoSEQ Assay, a bias-controlled multiplex PCR. On the study's bioinformatics: The number of nucleated cells in each sample was estimated from the amplification of reference gene primers within the assay. To quantify the absolute abundance of each unique TCRbeta CDR3 rearrangement, sequence reads were collapsed and filtered. Productive Simpson clonality was computed per sample as the square root of Simpson's diversity index over productive rearrangements. TCRdb's version of the immuneACCESS table is confined to in-frame rearrangements and falls short of the full clone set. An unresolved V gene accounts for under half of the shortfall where checked; the remainder is of unknown origin. That table gives V, J and clone size, and the DNA gave D and trimming. The sample table shows some 95,000 clones, and nearly 90% are seen once. Approximately 4.5% of the sample lies in the top ten.

The receptor's source is a man in his 70s with acute or convalescent COVID-19. The rearrangement joined TRBV28 to TRBJ2-3; the D gene cannot be named for sure. Material for sequencing was peripheral blood. The nucleotide sequence reads as follows: TGTGCCAGCAAGAGGACAGATACGCAGTATTTT. Translated, it reads CASKRTDTQYF.